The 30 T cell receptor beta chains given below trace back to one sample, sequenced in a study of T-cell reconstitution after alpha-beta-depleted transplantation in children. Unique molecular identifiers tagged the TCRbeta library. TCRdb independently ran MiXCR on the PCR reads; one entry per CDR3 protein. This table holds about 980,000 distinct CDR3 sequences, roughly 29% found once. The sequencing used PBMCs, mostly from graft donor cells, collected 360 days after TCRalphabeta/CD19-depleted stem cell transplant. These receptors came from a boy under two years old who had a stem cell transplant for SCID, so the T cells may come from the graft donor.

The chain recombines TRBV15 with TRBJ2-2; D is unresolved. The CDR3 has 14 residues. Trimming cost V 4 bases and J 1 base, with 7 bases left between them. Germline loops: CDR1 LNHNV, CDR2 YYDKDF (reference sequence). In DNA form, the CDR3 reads TGTGCCACCAGCAACTTAGGGAACACCGGGGAGCTGTTTTTT. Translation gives CATSNLGNTGELFF.

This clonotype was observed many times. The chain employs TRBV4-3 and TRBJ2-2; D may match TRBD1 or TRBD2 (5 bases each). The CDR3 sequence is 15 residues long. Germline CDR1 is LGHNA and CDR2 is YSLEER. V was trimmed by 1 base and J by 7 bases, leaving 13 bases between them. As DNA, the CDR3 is TGCGCCAGCAGCCAAGTAGGGCAGAGGGGCGGGGAGCTGTTTTTT. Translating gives CASSQVGQRGGELFF.

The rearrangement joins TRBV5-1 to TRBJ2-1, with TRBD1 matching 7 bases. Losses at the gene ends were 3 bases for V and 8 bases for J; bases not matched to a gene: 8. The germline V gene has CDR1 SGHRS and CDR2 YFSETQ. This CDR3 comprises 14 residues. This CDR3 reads CASSSGLQGDEQFF. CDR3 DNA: TGCGCCAGCAGCTCAGGACTGCAGGGGGATGAGCAGTTCTTC.

As DNA, the CDR3 is TGTGCCAGCAGCCAAGATAACAGGGTGGTCAACACTGAAGCTTTCTTT. It codes for CASSQDNRVVNTEAFF. The chain uses TRBV3-1 and TRBJ1-1; maybe TRBD1 (6 bases). This CDR3 region has 16 residues. The V end was cut by 0 bases, the J end by 2 bases, with 13 bases between. Germline-derived CDR1 and CDR2 are LGHDT and YNNKEL (reference sequence).

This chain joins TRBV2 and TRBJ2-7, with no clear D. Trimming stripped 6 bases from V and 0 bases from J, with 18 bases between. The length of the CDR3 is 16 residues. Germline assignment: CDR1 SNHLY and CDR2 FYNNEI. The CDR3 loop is CASSLILAASSYEQYF. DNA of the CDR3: TGTGCCAGCAGCCTCATTTTGGCCGCTAGCTCCTACGAGCAGTACTTC.

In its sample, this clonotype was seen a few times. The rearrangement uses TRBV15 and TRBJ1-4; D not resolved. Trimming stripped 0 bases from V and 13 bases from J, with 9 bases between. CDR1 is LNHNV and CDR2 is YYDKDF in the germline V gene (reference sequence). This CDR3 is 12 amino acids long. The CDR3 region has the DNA TGTGCCACCAGCAGAGATCCCAGAGGACTGTTTTTT. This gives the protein CATSRDPRGLFF.

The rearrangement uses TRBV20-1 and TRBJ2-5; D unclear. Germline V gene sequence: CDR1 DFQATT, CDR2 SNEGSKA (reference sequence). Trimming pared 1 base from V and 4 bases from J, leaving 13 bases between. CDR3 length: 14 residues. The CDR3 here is CSARAPQGRETQYF. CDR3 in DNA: TGCAGTGCTAGAGCCCCCCAAGGGCGAGAGACCCAGTACTTC.

CDR3 coding DNA: TGTGCCATCAGTGAAGAAAGGAGCTCCTACGAGCAGTACTTC. This codes for CAISEERSSYEQYF. The J gene is TRBJ2-7, the V gene TRBV10-3; D is ambiguous. With 3 bases removed from V and 0 bases from J, the gap between germline ends came to 9 bases. The CDR3 totals 14 residues. CDR1 is ENHRY and CDR2 is SYGVKD in the germline V gene.

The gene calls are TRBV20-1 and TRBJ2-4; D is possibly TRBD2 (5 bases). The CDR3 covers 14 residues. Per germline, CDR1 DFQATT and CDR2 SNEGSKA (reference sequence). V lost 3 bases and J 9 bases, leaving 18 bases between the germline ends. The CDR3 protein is CSASTGVLVGIQYF. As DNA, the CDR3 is TGCAGTGCTAGTACCGGGGTGTTGGTTGGCATTCAGTACTTC.

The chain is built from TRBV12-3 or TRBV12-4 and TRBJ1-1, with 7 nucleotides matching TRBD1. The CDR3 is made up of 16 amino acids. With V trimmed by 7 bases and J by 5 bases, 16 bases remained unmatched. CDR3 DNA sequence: TGTGCCAGCAAAGGAAAGGGGGCGCAAAGAGGGACTGAAGCTTTCTTT. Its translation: CASKGKGAQRGTEAFF.

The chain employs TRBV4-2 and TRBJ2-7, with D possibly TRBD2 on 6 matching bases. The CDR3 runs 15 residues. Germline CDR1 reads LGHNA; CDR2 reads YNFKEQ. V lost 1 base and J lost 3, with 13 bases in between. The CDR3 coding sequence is TGTGCCAGCAGCCAAGGGGGAGGAGTGAGCTACGAGCAGTACTTC. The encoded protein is CASSQGGGVSYEQYF.

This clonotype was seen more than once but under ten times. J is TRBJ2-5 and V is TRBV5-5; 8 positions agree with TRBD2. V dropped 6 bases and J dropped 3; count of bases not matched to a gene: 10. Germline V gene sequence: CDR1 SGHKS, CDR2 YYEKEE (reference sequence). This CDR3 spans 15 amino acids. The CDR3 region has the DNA TGTGCCAGCACACCGGGACTAGTCCTGAAAGAGACCCAGTACTTC. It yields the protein CASTPGLVLKETQYF.

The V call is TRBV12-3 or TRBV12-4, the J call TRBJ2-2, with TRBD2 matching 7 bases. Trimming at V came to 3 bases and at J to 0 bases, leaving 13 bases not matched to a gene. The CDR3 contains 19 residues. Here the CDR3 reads CASSFGSSGHTANTGELFF. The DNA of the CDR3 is TGTGCCAGCAGTTTTGGGTCTAGCGGTCATACAGCGAACACCGGGGAGCTGTTTTTT.

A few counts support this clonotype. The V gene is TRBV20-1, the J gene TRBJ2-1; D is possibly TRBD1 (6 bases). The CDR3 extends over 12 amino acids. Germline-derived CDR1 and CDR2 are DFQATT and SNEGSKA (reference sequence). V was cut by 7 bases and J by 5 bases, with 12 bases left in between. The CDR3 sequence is CSVVRGHNEQFF. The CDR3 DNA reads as TGCAGTGTAGTCAGGGGCCACAATGAGCAGTTCTTC.

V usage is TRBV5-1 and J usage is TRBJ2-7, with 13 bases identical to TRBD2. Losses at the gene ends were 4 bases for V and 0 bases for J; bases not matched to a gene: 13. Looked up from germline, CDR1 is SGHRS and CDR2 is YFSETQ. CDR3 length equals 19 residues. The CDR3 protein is CASSRQTSGGASSSYEQYF. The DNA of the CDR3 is TGCGCCAGCAGCCGACAAACTAGCGGGGGGGCCTCTTCCTCCTACGAGCAGTACTTC.

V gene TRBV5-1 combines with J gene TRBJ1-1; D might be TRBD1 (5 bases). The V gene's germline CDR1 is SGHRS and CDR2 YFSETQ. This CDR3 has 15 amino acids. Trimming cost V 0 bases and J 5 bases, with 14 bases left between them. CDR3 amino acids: CASSLVGGEGTEAFF. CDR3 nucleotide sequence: TGCGCCAGCAGCTTGGTCGGGGGTGAAGGGACTGAAGCTTTCTTT.

The CDR3 sequence: CASSESLDRAETQYF. The CDR3 region has the DNA TGTGCCAGCAGTGAATCCTTGGACAGGGCAGAGACCCAGTACTTC. The chain is built from TRBV6-1 and TRBJ2-5; 8 bases map to TRBD1. The V segment lost 2 bases and the J segment 4 bases; nucleotides outside the gene matches: 6. There are 15 residues in the CDR3. Per the germline V gene, CDR1 is MNHNS and CDR2 is SASEGT.

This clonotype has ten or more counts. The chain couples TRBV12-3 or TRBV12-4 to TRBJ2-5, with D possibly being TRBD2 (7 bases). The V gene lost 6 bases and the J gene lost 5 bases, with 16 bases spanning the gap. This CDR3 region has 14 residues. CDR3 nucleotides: TGTGCCAGCAGCCCTGCGGGGGCCGTGGAGACCCAGTACTTC. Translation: CASSPAGAVETQYF.

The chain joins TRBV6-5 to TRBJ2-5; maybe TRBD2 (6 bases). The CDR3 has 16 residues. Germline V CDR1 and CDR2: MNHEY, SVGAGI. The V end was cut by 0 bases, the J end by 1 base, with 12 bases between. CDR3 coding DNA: TGTGCCAGCAGTTACTCGAAGCCGGGACTCCAAGAGACCCAGTACTTC. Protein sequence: CASSYSKPGLQETQYF.

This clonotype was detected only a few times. CDR3 loop: CSAARTSTQYF. The CDR3, as DNA: TGCAGTGCGGCTCGGACCTCTACGCAGTATTTT. The chain recombines TRBV20-1 with TRBJ2-3; unclear D gene. This CDR3 contains 11 residues. Deletions cut 6 bases from V and 8 bases from J, with 12 bases between. CDR1 DFQATT and CDR2 SNEGSKA come from the germline V gene (reference sequence).

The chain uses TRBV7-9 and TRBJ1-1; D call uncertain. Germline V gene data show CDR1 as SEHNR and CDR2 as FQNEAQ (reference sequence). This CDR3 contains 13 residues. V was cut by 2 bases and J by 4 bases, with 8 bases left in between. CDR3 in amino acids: CASSLRAGTEAFF. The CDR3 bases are TGTGCCAGCAGCTTAAGGGCCGGCACTGAAGCTTTCTTT.

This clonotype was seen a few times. CDR3 loop: CASSLAVSAEAFF. Written as DNA, the CDR3 is TGCGCCAGCAGCTTGGCCGTTTCGGCTGAAGCTTTCTTT. V is TRBV5-1 and J is TRBJ1-1, with unresolved D. Germline V gives CDR1 SGHRS, CDR2 YFSETQ. V was clipped by 0 bases and J by 6 bases, with 9 bases between them. The CDR3 runs 13 residues.

CDR3 in amino acids: CASSFSGTPTYNEQFF. The CDR3 DNA follows: TGTGCCAGCAGTTTCTCCGGGACTCCGACCTACAATGAGCAGTTCTTC. The chain employs TRBV28 and TRBJ2-1, with D perhaps TRBD2 (6 bases). Trimming removed 3 bases at V and 2 bases at J, with 14 bases between. This CDR3 has 16 amino acids. CDR1 and CDR2 (germline): MDHEN, SYDVKM.

The CDR3: CASSQVPAGTGLETQYF. Written as DNA, the CDR3 is TGCGCCAGCAGCCAAGTTCCAGCCGGGACAGGGTTAGAGACCCAGTACTTC. The chain carries TRBV4-1 and TRBJ2-5; 9 bases fit TRBD1. The V gene's germline CDR1 is MGHRA and CDR2 YSYEKL. The V segment lost 1 base and the J segment 4 bases; nucleotides outside the gene matches: 10. This CDR3 comprises 17 residues.

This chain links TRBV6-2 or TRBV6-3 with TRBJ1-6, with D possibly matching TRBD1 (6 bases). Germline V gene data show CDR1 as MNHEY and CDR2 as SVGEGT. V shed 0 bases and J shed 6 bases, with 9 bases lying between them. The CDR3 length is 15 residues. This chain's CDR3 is CASSYSAGANSPLHF. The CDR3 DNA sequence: TGTGCCAGCAGTTACTCGGCAGGGGCTAATTCACCCCTCCACTTT.

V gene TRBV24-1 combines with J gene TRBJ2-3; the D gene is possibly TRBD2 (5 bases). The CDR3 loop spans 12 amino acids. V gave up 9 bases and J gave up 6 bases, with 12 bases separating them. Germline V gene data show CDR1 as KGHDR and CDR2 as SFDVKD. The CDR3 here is CATSGDGDTQYF. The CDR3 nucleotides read TGTGCCACCTCCGGGGATGGGGATACGCAGTATTTT.

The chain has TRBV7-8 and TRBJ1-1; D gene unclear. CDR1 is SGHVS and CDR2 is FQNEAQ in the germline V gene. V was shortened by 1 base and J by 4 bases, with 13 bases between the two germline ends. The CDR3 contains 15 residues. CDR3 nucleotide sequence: TGTGCCAGCAGCTTAGATAGCGTAGGTTCCACTGAAGCTTTCTTT. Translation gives CASSLDSVGSTEAFF. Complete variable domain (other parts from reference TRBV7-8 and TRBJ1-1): GAGVSQSPRYKVAKRGQDVALRCDPISGHVSLFWYQQALGQGPEFLTYFQNEAQLDKSGLPSDRFFAERPEGSVSTLKIQRTQQEDSAVYLCASSLDSVGSTEAFFGQGTRLTVV.

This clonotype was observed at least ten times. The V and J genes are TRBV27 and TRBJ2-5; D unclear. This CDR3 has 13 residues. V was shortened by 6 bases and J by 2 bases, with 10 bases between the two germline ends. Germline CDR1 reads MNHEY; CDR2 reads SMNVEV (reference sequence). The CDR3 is CASSPPLQETQYF. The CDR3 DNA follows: TGTGCCAGCAGCCCCCCTCTTCAAGAGACCCAGTACTTC.

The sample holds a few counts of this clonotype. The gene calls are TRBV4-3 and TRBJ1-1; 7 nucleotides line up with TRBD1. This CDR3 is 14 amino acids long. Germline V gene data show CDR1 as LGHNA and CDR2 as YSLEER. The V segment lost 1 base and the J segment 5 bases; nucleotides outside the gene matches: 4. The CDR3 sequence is CASSQGQGRTEAFF. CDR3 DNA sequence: TGCGCCAGCAGCCAAGGACAGGGTAGGACTGAAGCTTTCTTT.

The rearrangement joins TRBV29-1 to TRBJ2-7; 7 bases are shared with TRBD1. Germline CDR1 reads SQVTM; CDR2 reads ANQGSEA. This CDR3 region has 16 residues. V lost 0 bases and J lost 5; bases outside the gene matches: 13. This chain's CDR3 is CSVEDRSGDRVHEQYF. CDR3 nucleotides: TGCAGCGTTGAAGATCGGTCCGGAGACAGGGTCCACGAGCAGTACTTC.